This T cell receptor beta chain was found in a study of blood T cell repertoires in COVID-19. Overall study: T cells, B-cell-depleted T cells, or PBMCs supplied cDNA or gDNA.

TCRdb's table, derived via immunoSEQ multiplex PCR, lists solely in-frame clones and lacks some. The data contain 150,000 or so clones, roughly 85% of them singletons. This clone appeared a single time. The ends were cut back, 0 bases at V and 0 bases at J, with 9 bases in the middle. The germline V gene has CDR1 SGHVS and CDR2 FNYEAQ. This CDR3 spans 16 amino acids. This chain joins TRBV7-6 and TRBJ2-1, with a weak D call TRBD2 (5 bases). The sample taken for sequencing was peripheral blood. This sequence was found in a human donor in a cohort sampled during active COVID-19. CDR3 nucleotides: TGTGCCAGCAGCTTAGCAGGGAGTAGCTCCTACAATGAGCAGTTCTTC. Its protein is CASSLAGSSSYNEQFF. Combining the CDR3 with reference TRBV7-6 and TRBJ2-1 gives the whole variable domain GAGVSQSPRYKVTKRGQDVALRCDPISGHVSLYWYRQALGQGPEFLTYFNYEAQQDKSGLPNDRFSAERPEGSISTLTIQRTEQRDSAMYRCASSLAGSSSYNEQFFGPGTRLTVL.